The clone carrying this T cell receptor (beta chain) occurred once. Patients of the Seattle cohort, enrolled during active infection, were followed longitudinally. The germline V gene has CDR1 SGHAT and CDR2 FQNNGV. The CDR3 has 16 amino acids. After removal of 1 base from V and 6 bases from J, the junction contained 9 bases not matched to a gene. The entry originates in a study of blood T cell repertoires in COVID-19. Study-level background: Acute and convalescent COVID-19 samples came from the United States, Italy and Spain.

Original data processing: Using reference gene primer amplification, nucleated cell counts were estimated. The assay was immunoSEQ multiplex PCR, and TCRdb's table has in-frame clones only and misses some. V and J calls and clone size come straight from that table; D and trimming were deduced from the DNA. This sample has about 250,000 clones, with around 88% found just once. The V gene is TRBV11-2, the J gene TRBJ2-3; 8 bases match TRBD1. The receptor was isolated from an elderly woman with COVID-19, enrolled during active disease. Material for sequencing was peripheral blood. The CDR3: CASSLGWARGQDTQYF. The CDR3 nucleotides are TGTGCCAGCAGCTTAGGATGGGCCAGGGGGCAGGATACGCAGTATTTT.